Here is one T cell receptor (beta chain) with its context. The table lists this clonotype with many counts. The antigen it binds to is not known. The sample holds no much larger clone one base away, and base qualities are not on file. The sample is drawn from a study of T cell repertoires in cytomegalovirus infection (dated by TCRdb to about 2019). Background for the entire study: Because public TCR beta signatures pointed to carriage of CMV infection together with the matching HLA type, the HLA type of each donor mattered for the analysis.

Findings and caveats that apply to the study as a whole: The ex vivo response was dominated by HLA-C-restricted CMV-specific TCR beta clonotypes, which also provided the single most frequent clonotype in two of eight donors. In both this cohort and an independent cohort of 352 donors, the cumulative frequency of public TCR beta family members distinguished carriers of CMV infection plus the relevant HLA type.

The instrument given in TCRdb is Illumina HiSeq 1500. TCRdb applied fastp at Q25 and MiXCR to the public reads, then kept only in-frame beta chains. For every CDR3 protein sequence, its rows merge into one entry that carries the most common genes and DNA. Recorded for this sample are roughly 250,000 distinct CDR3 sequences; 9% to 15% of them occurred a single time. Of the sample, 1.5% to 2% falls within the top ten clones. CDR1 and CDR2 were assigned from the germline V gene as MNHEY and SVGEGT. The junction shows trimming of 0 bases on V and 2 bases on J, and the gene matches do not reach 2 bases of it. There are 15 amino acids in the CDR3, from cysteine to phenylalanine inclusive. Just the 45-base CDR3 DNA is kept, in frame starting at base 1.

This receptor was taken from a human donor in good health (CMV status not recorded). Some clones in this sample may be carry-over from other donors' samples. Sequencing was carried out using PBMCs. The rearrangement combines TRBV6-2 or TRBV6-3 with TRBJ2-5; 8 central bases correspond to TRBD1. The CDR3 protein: CASSYSWTGQETQYF. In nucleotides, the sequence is TGTGCCAGCAGTTACTCGTGGACAGGGCAAGAGACCCAGTACTTC.